The table lists the clone carrying this TCR beta chain with many counts. Its antigen is unidentified. The germline V gene has CDR1 SNHLY and CDR2 FYNNEI. V lost 5 bases and J lost 7; bases outside the gene matches: 24. CDR3 length equals 20 residues. This sample stems from a study of regulatory T cells in long-lasting Graves disease. Looking at the study overall: Under 3 months of antithyroid drugs had been taken by newly diagnosed Graves' patients. Broader study findings: Persistent Graves' patients showed less TCR diversity than newly diagnosed ones. Newly diagnosed disease favored TRBV20-1 and TRBJ2-1 over persistent disease.

The time point was: newly diagnosed GD, antithyroid drugs for less than 3 months. Construction of the TCR library relied on RNA isolated from PBMCs. Building the TCR beta libraries relied on iRepertoire HTBI primers, and CDR3 regions underwent Arm-PCR. Each CDR3 protein gets one entry after TCRdb re-called the multiplex PCR reads with MiXCR. The table includes about 350,000 distinct CDR3 sequences, about a sixth detected once. These same records also appear under a second study, on T cells in Graves' hyperthyroidism and ophthalmopathy. As reported in that work: Most thyroid clonotypes expanded above 0.001 appeared in blood too.

The genes are TRBV2 and TRBJ1-4; 8 nucleotides agree with TRBD1. The receptor was derived from a woman between 18 and 29 years old with Graves disease. The starting material was peripheral blood mononuclear cells (PBMCs), obtained at new diagnosis, from a patient treated with antithyroid drugs. The CDR3 sequence: CASSLTSGTGANTRGEKLFF. CDR3 nucleotide sequence: TGTGCCAGCAGTTTGACCTCCGGGACAGGCGCAAACACTAGGGGTGAAAAACTGTTTTTT.